Shown below are 30 T cell receptor beta chains from a single sample sequenced in a study of cytomegalovirus exposure and HLA in healthy donors. Primers: 60 Vbeta forward and 13 Jbeta reverse. The method was immunoSEQ multiplex PCR; TCRdb's version includes in-frame clones alone and lacks a portion of them. This sample has 210,000 or so clones, with 70% to 80% found just once. Sequencing used PBMCs. All receptors derive from a woman aged 55-69 years in good health and CMV-seropositive.

CDR3 coding DNA: TGTGCCAGCAGTCCTGGGTCGGGATACAATGAGCAGTTCTTC. Translating it yields CASSPGSGYNEQFF. This chain links TRBV27 with TRBJ2-1, with D possibly TRBD2 on 5 matching bases. Deletions cut 5 bases from V and 4 bases from J, with 12 bases between. From germline, CDR1 is MNHEY and CDR2 SMNVEV (reference sequence). There are 14 residues in the CDR3.

The chain uses TRBV9 and TRBJ2-7; 7 positions match TRBD2. The CDR3 covers 15 residues. V was pared by 4 bases and J by 6 bases, with 13 bases of the junction left unmatched. Germline V CDR1 and CDR2: SGDLS, YYNGEE. The CDR3 here is CASSPPAGSLLEQYF. In DNA form, the CDR3 reads TGTGCCAGCAGCCCCCCAGCGGGATCTCTGCTCGAGCAGTACTTC.

The V and J genes are TRBV6-5 and TRBJ1-1; D gene unclear. Trimming shortened V by 8 bases and J by 0 bases, and 7 bases separated the two germline ends. CDR1 is MNHEY, CDR2 SVGAGI, per germline. The CDR3 extends over 12 amino acids. The chain's CDR3 is CASGLMNTEAFF. The CDR3 nucleotides are TGTGCCAGCGGCTTGATGAACACTGAAGCTTTCTTT.

On this clone itself: The sample has other DNA sequences that encode this CDR3 too. V is TRBV7-9 and J is TRBJ2-3, with no clear D. The CDR3 spans 12 residues. The germline V gene has CDR1 SEHNR and CDR2 FQNEAQ (reference sequence). V lost 5 bases to trimming and J lost 0 bases, with 3 bases between them. The CDR3 reads CASSPSTDTQYF. In DNA form, the CDR3 reads TGTGCCAGCAGCCCTAGCACAGATACGCAGTATTTT. The full variable domain, its missing parts supplied by reference TRBV7-9 and TRBJ2-3, is DTGVSQNPRHKITKRGQNVTFRCDPISEHNRLYWYRQTLGQGPEFLTYFQNEAQLEKSRLLSDRFSAERPKGSFSTLEIQRTEQGDSAMYLCASSPSTDTQYFGPGTRLTVL.

This rearrangement joins TRBV30 to TRBJ2-4; D possibly corresponds to TRBD2 (6 bases). Per the germline V gene, CDR1 is GTSNPN and CDR2 is SVGIG (reference sequence). This CDR3 is built from 13 residues. The V end was cut by 6 bases, the J end by 0 bases, with 9 bases between. The CDR3 sequence is CACQGLAKNIQYF. CDR3 nucleotides: TGTGCCTGTCAGGGACTAGCCAAAAACATTCAGTACTTC.

This clone has only a few counts. The genes are TRBV7-9 and TRBJ2-2; the match to TRBD2 covers 8 bases. J was trimmed by 6 bases and V by 5 bases; bases with no gene match: 5. CDR3 length: 14 residues. The germline V gene has CDR1 SEHNR and CDR2 FQNEAQ (reference sequence). DNA of the CDR3: TGTGCCAGCAGCCCCAAGGGACTAGCCGGGGAGCTGTTTTTT. This sequence encodes CASSPKGLAGELFF. The full variable domain, with the rest looked up from reference TRBV7-9 and TRBJ2-2, is DTGVSQNPRHKITKRGQNVTFRCDPISEHNRLYWYRQTLGQGPEFLTYFQNEAQLEKSRLLSDRFSAERPKGSFSTLEIQRTEQGDSAMYLCASSPKGLAGELFFGEGSRLTVL.

This clone appeared a single time. The J gene is TRBJ2-1, the V gene TRBV6-5; the match to TRBD1 covers 10 bases. V trimming: 6 bases; J trimming: 7 bases; junction bases outside the gene matches: 9. The CDR3 contains 15 residues. Germline V lookup: CDR1 MNHEY, CDR2 SVGAGI. The CDR3 region is CASRDRDRGGNEQFF. The CDR3 nucleotides read TGTGCCAGCAGGGACCGGGACAGGGGAGGGAATGAGCAGTTCTTC.

V usage is TRBV5-1 and J usage is TRBJ1-4; D not certain. Germline assignment: CDR1 SGHRS and CDR2 YFSETQ. The CDR3 totals 14 residues. The V end was cut by 3 bases, the J end by 0 bases, with 6 bases between. CDR3 loop: CASSSGTTNEKLFF. The DNA of the CDR3 is TGCGCCAGCAGCTCCGGTACAACTAATGAAAAACTGTTTTTT.

The genes are TRBV15 and TRBJ2-7; 7 bases agree with TRBD2. Looked up from germline, CDR1 is LNHNV and CDR2 is YYDKDF (reference sequence). V dropped 9 bases and J dropped 7; count of bases not matched to a gene: 15. This CDR3 is 14 amino acids long. The CDR3 region is CATRRQGGSREQYF. CDR3 nucleotide sequence: TGTGCCACTCGCCGTCAGGGAGGGTCGAGAGAGCAGTACTTC.

The chain links TRBV7-2 to TRBJ2-3; D unresolved. Germline V gene sequence: CDR1 SGHTA, CDR2 FQGNSA. Deletions cut 0 bases from V and 9 bases from J, with 16 bases between. The CDR3 has 15 amino acids. CDR3 sequence: CASSLAAEGLKTQYF. The DNA for the CDR3 is TGTGCCAGCAGCTTAGCGGCGGAAGGCCTGAAAACGCAGTATTTT.

In its sample, this clone was seen once. The CDR3 DNA sequence: TGTGCCAGCAGCTTTCCATGGAGGGCCAAAAACATTCAGTACTTC. This codes for CASSFPWRAKNIQYF. The V call is TRBV11-1, the J call TRBJ2-4, with D perhaps TRBD2 (5 bases). Germline CDR1 SGHAT, CDR2 FQDESV (reference sequence). Trimming left V 3 bases short and J 1 base short, with 10 bases between. CDR3 length: 15 amino acids.

The chain employs TRBV7-2 and TRBJ2-2, with a tentative D call TRBD2 (7 bases). CDR1 SGHTA and CDR2 FQGNSA come from the germline V gene. The CDR3 is 16 amino acids. V dropped 5 bases and J dropped 5 bases, with 18 bases sitting between them. CDR3 DNA: TGTGCCAGCAGCCTCGTGGGGGGGGCGAGGACCGGGGAGCTGTTTTTT. This codes for CASSLVGGARTGELFF.

The gene calls are TRBV6-6 and TRBJ1-1, with 8 positions matching TRBD1. The V gene end was trimmed by 0 bases and the J gene end by 0 bases; junction bases not matched to a gene: 3. CDR3 size: 16 residues. The germline V gene encodes CDR1 MNHNY and CDR2 SVGAGI (reference sequence). CDR3 bases: TGTGCCAGCAGTTACTCCGGGACAGGAGTGAACACTGAAGCTTTCTTT. This codes for CASSYSGTGVNTEAFF.

CDR3 DNA sequence: TGTGCCAGCGGGGACAGGGAGGGTCAGCCCCAGCATTTT. It yields the protein CASGDREGQPQHF. The chain carries TRBV6-1 and TRBJ1-5; 9 bases map to TRBD1. The CDR3 is 13 amino acids. The germline CDR1 and CDR2 sequences are MNHNS and SASEGT. With 8 bases clipped from V and 6 bases from J, the junction kept 5 bases outside the gene matches.

The rearrangement links TRBV30 to TRBJ1-1; D uncertain. Trimming pared 0 bases from V and 4 bases from J, leaving 9 bases between. Germline values: CDR1 GTSNPN, CDR2 SVGIG (reference sequence). The CDR3 runs to 13 residues. The CDR3: CAWSVLATTEAFF. The CDR3 DNA follows: TGTGCCTGGAGTGTACTAGCAACCACTGAAGCTTTCTTT.

The chain combines TRBV4-2 with TRBJ2-7, with D tentatively TRBD1 (6 bases). The V and J ends lost 1 base and 4 bases respectively, with 14 bases between them. The V gene's germline CDR1 is LGHNA and CDR2 YNFKEQ. This CDR3 has 15 amino acids. The CDR3 coding sequence is TGTGCCAGCAGCCAAGTGTTAGGACAGTTATACGAGCAGTACTTC. This codes for CASSQVLGQLYEQYF.

The chain uses TRBV5-4 and TRBJ2-7; D might be TRBD2 (6 bases). V was clipped by 3 bases and J by 1 base, with 14 bases between them. The CDR3 length is 15 residues. The germline V gene encodes CDR1 SGHNT and CDR2 YYREEE (reference sequence). This CDR3 reads CASSSRMEGSYEQYF. CDR3 DNA: TGTGCCAGCAGCTCCCGGATGGAGGGATCCTACGAGCAGTACTTC.

The chain has TRBV15 and TRBJ2-3; 7 bases align to TRBD2. The length of the CDR3 is 15 residues. Germline CDR1 LNHNV, CDR2 YYDKDF (reference sequence). V was clipped by 1 base and J by 1 base; unmatched bases: 2. CDR3 bases: TGTGCCACCAGCAGAGGTGGGGGGGGCACAGATACGCAGTATTTT. This gives the protein CATSRGGGGTDTQYF.

The CDR3 region is CAAARPGLAKNIQYF. The CDR3 DNA reads TGTGCCGCGGCCAGACCGGGACTAGCGAAAAACATTCAGTACTTC. The chain links TRBV21-1 to TRBJ2-4; no check of the table's D call, TRBD2, against the DNA was made. TRBV21-1 is recorded as a pseudogene. The CDR3 spans 15 residues.

The chain has TRBV28 and TRBJ2-1; D is unclear. CDR1 and CDR2 from the germline V gene are MDHEN and SYDVKM. The CDR3 runs 14 residues. Trimming stripped 7 bases from V and 5 bases from J, with 15 bases between. The CDR3 protein is CASKTRVRDNEQFF. CDR3 in DNA: TGTGCCAGCAAAACCAGAGTACGGGACAATGAGCAGTTCTTC.

The chain combines TRBV5-1 with TRBJ2-3, with D tentatively TRBD1 (6 bases). Germline loops: CDR1 SGHRS, CDR2 YFSETQ. Trimming left V 4 bases short and J 2 bases short, with 11 bases between. The CDR3 has 14 amino acids. The CDR3 DNA follows: TGCGCCAGCAGCGCAGGGGAACACACAGATACGCAGTATTTT. This sequence encodes CASSAGEHTDTQYF.

V and J are TRBV7-9 and TRBJ1-1; D is ambiguous. Per germline, CDR1 SEHNR and CDR2 FQNEAQ (reference sequence). This CDR3 comprises 12 residues. Trimming left V 3 bases short and J 2 bases short, with 4 bases between. DNA for the CDR3: TGTGCCAGCAGCTTCGTTAACACTGAAGCTTTCTTT. This gives the protein CASSFVNTEAFF.

This chain links TRBV5-1 with TRBJ1-3, with D possibly being TRBD1 (6 bases). Trimming stripped 4 bases from V and 3 bases from J, with 17 bases between. Germline lookup yields CDR1 SGHRS and CDR2 YFSETQ. CDR3 size: 16 residues. CDR3 nucleotides: TGCGCCAGCAGCCCTCAACAGGGTGTAGGTGGAAACACCATATATTTT. Translation: CASSPQQGVGGNTIYF.

A few counts support this clone. CDR3 DNA sequence: TGTGCCAGCAGCTTAGCTGCGACAGTGAACACTGAAGCTTTCTTT. It encodes CASSLAATVNTEAFF. The rearrangement uses TRBV7-2 and TRBJ1-1, with D possibly being TRBD1 (5 bases). The CDR3 loop spans 15 amino acids. Trimming stripped 0 bases from V and 0 bases from J, with 8 bases between. The germline CDR1 and CDR2 sequences are SGHTA and FQGNSA.

V gene TRBV5-8 combines with J gene TRBJ2-7; D unclear. The CDR3 runs to 20 residues. CDR1 and CDR2 from the germline V gene are SGHTS and YDEGEE. V was cut by 4 bases and J by 0 bases, with 29 bases left in between. The CDR3 loop reads CASSGWVEPSSARSSYEQYF. The CDR3 DNA reads TGTGCCAGCAGCGGCTGGGTTGAACCGTCGTCAGCGAGAAGCTCCTACGAGCAGTACTTC.

The CDR3 is CASSQDRAEGQYF. The CDR3 DNA follows: TGTGCCAGCAGCCAGGACAGGGCCGAAGGGCAGTACTTC. V gene TRBV2 combines with J gene TRBJ2-7; 8 nucleotides align to TRBD1. Germline V CDR1 and CDR2: SNHLY, FYNNEI. The CDR3 sequence is 13 residues long. Trimming took 6 bases from V and 9 from J; bases not matched to a gene: 10.

This chain links TRBV7-9 with TRBJ1-2, with D uncertain. Per the germline V gene, CDR1 is SEHNR and CDR2 is FQNEAQ (reference sequence). The germline V and J ends were trimmed by 5 bases and 8 bases, with 12 bases remaining between them. CDR3 length: 12 residues. The chain's CDR3 is CASSPAPRGYTF. CDR3 DNA: TGTGCCAGCAGCCCCGCCCCCAGGGGCTACACCTTC.

This clone turned up a few times. J is TRBJ2-2 and V is TRBV7-8; TRBD1 is a possible D gene (5 bases). In germline, CDR1 is SGHVS, CDR2 FQNEAQ. Deletions cut 10 bases from V and 3 bases from J, with 24 bases between. This CDR3 spans 17 amino acids. The DNA of the CDR3 is TGTGCCACCCTTCGTAGGGGTTGGTCGGGTGACACCGGGGAGCTGTTTTTT. Amino acid sequence: CATLRRGWSGDTGELFF.

The V and J genes are TRBV5-1 and TRBJ2-1; D not certain. The germline V gene encodes CDR1 SGHRS and CDR2 YFSETQ. This CDR3 has 14 residues. Trimming cost V 0 bases and J 8 bases, with 12 bases left between them. CDR3 protein: CASSLAVAGYEQFF. The CDR3 nucleotides are TGCGCCAGCAGCTTGGCCGTGGCAGGCTATGAGCAGTTCTTC.

The rearrangement joins TRBV28 to TRBJ2-7, with TRBD1 matching over 12 bases. Germline V CDR1 and CDR2: MDHEN, SYDVKM. Germline trimming cut 6 bases from V and 0 bases from J; bases unmatched to any gene: 0. The CDR3 contains 14 residues. CDR3 nucleotide sequence: TGTGCCAGCAGGGGACAGGGGGCCTCCTACGAGCAGTACTTC. This translates into CASRGQGASYEQYF.